Sequencing of this TCR beta chain was carried out in a study of cytomegalovirus exposure and HLA in healthy donors. Study background: For the approximately 410 genotyped donors, 75% to 90% fell within the Caucasian-associated ancestry cluster. Study outcomes and limitations: TCR beta chains numbering some 160 were designated cytomegalovirus-associated.

V lost 4 bases, J lost 5 bases, and 4 bases stayed unmatched. Per germline, CDR1 SGHNT and CDR2 YYREEE (reference sequence). This CDR3 contains 14 residues. This clone turned up a few times. Its antigen is currently unknown. 60 Vbeta and 13 Jbeta primers were used in PCR. Clones were sequenced by immunoSEQ multiplex PCR, and TCRdb holds only the in-frame ones, with some missing. The top ten clones hold about 7.7% of a sample with fewer than 95,000 clones, about 85% of them seen once. Sequenced material: PBMCs. The chain recombines TRBV5-4 with TRBJ1-1, with 11 bases that match TRBD1. This receptor was taken from a man aged 40-49 years in good health and CMV-seropositive. Here the CDR3 reads CASSGQGAWTEAFF. CDR3 sequence (DNA): TGTGCCAGCAGCGGACAGGGGGCGTGGACTGAAGCTTTCTTT.